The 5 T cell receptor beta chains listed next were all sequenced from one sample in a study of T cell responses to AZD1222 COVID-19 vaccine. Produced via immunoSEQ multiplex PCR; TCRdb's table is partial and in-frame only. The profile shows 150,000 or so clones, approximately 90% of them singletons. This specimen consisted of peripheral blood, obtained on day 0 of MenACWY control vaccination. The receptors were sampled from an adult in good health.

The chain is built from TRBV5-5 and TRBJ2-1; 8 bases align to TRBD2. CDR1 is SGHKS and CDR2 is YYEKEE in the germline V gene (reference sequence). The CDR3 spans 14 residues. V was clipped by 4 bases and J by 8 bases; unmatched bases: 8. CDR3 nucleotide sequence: TGTGCCAGCAGCACGGGACTAGGAGGGGATGAGCAGTTCTTC. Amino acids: CASSTGLGGDEQFF.

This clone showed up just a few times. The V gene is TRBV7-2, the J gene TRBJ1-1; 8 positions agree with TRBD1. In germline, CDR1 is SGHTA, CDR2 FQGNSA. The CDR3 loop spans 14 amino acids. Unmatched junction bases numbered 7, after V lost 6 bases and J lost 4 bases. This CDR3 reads CASRFTGGGTEAFF. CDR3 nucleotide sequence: TGTGCCAGCAGATTCACAGGGGGAGGCACTGAAGCTTTCTTT. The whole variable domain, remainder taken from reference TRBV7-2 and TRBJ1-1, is GAGVSQSPSNKVTEKGKDVELRCDPISGHTALYWYRQSLGQGLEFLIYFQGNSAPDKSGLPSDRFSAERTGGSVSTLTIQRTQQEDSAVYLCASRFTGGGTEAFFGQGTRLTVV.

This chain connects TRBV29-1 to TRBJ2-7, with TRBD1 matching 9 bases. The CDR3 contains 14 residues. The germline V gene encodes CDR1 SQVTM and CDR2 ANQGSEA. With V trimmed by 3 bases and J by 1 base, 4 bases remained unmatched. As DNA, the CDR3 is TGCAGCGTTGATATAGGGACAGGGTCCTACGAGCAGTACTTC. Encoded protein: CSVDIGTGSYEQYF.

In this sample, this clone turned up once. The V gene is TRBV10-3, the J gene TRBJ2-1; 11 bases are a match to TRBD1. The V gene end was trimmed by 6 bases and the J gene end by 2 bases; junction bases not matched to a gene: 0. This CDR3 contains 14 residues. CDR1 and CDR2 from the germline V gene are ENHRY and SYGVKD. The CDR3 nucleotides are TGTGCCATCAGGGGACAGGGGGCCTACAATGAGCAGTTCTTC. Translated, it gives CAIRGQGAYNEQFF.

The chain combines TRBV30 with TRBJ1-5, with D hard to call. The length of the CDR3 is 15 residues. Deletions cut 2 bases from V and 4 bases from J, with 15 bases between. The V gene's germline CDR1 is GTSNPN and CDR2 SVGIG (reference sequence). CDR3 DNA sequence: TGTGCCTGGAGTACCTCCTTCGGACCTAATCAGCCCCAGCATTTT. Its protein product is CAWSTSFGPNQPQHF.